This T cell receptor (beta chain) was sequenced during a study of CD8 T cells in Susac syndrome. Trimming cost V 5 bases and J 2 bases, with 13 bases left between them. Per germline, CDR1 LGHDT and CDR2 YNNKEL (reference sequence). This CDR3 is 14 amino acids long. Random hexamers were used to reverse transcribe an amount of roughly 0.45 to 1 ug RNA. TCR beta CDR3 was amplified by immunoSEQ multiplex PCR. This amplification extended across 54 Vbeta and 13 Jbeta segments. TCRdb ran MiXCR on the immunoSEQ multiplex PCR reads and lists one entry per CDR3 protein. This sample yields hundreds of thousands of distinct CDR3 sequences, of which roughly nine tenths are seen a single time; roughly 0.13% belongs to the top ten. TCR beta sequencing covered blood CD8+ and CD4+ T cells. Negative isolation yielded CD4+ and CD8+ T cells, and FACS enriched TEMRA cells.

The specimen sequenced was CD8+ T cells from PBMCs. J is TRBJ2-7 and V is TRBV3-1; D is ambiguous. The receptor's source is a human donor with multiple sclerosis. The CDR3 loop reads CASSYLRAPYEQYF. For the CDR3, the DNA is TGTGCCAGCAGCTACTTACGGGCTCCCTACGAGCAGTACTTC.